Below, one TCR beta chain is given with its context. This specimen belongs to a study of lymphopenia after photon versus proton radiotherapy. Method: immunoSEQ multiplex PCR; TCRdb's copy keeps in-frame clones and lacks some. The sample holds 45,000 to 65,000 clones, about 86% seen once. The CDR3 totals 17 residues. The ends were cut back, 3 bases at V and 5 bases at J, with 20 bases in the middle. From germline, CDR1 is SGHTA and CDR2 FQGNSA. The sample here was peripheral blood, taken from a patient treated with photon-based radiotherapy. This chain uses TRBV7-2 with TRBJ1-5, with D possibly matching TRBD1 (6 bases). This sequence was found in a man in his fifties or sixties with gastric cancer. DNA for the CDR3: TGTGCCAGCAGCTTTTCCCCCTTTAGGGGGAAAGATCAGCCCCAGCATTTT. Its protein is CASSFSPFRGKDQPQHF.